The clone carrying this T cell receptor beta chain was counted at least ten times. Its antigen is not identified. The study based diagnoses on clinical symptoms, serum thyroxine and TRAb, thyroid ultrasound and orbital computed tomography. The V and J ends lost 1 base and 2 bases respectively, with 9 bases between them. The CDR3 has 15 residues. What was amplified from RNA transcripts were TCR beta CDR3 regions. Initially, a first-round RT-PCR of the TCR CDR3 employed the HTBI primer set. MiXCR, applied by TCRdb to the multiplex PCR reads, yields one record per CDR3 protein. The table records around 620,000 distinct CDR3 sequences, approximately 15% of them present only once. The data are from a study of T cells in Graves' hyperthyroidism and ophthalmopathy. Study results and caveats: Among thyroid clonotypes expanded above 0.001, most also appeared in blood.

Input material: blood. The clonotype comes from a woman aged 18-35 years with Graves' ophthalmopathy. The chain is built from TRBV12-3 or TRBV12-4 and TRBJ2-1; D gene uncertain. The CDR3 protein is CASSLGALTYNEQFF. The CDR3 DNA follows: TGTGCCAGCAGTTTAGGGGCACTTACCTACAATGAGCAGTTCTTC.